The rows below give T cell receptor beta chains drawn from one sample of a study of T cells after yellow fever vaccination. Each CDR3 protein is one row after TCRdb ran MiXCR on the 5' RACE reads. The table has approximately 250,000 distinct CDR3 sequences, roughly 3.5% seen once; the top ten hold approximately 18%. Material: PBMCs, obtained 15 days after the yellow fever booster vaccination. All receptors come from a man in his late teens or twenties who received the YFV17D yellow fever vaccine. CDR3s include the opening cysteine and the closing phenylalanine or tryptophan. The D gene is left open where the match is weak. The listing skips clone size in some rows; elsewhere it reads once, few, many or a size class.

j_call v_call cdr3_length d_call clone_size cdr3_nt cdr3_aa
TRBJ2-5 TRBV7-9 14 TRBD2 many TGTGCCAGCAGTCACACTAGCGGGGAAGAGACCCAGTACTTC CASSHTSGEETQYF
TRBJ2-1 TRBV5-6 15 TRBD2 many TGTGCCAGCAGCTTGTCCCCGGGGGGGCATAATGAGCAGTTCTTC CASSLSPGGHNEQFF
TRBJ2-1 TRBV10-3 15 TRBD1 many TGTGCCATCAGATTAGAACAGGGGGCAAGGAATGAGCAGTTCTTC CAIRLEQGARNEQFF
TRBJ1-1 TRBV4-1 15 TRBD1 many TGCGCCAGCAGCCAGGTTCAAACAGGGGACACTGAAGCTTTCTTT CASSQVQTGDTEAFF
TRBJ1-2 TRBV27 14 TRBD1 many TGTGCCAGCAGTTTTGGTAACAGGGGAGGTGGCTACACCTTC CASSFGNRGGGYTF
TRBJ2-5 TRBV12-3/TRBV12-4 12 . many TGTGCCAGCAGTTTGTCCGTGGGGACCCAGTACTTC CASSLSVGTQYF
TRBJ2-3 TRBV24-1 15 . many TGTGCCACCAGTGATGCTGGACTACCCACAGATACGCAGTATTTT CATSDAGLPTDTQYF
TRBJ1-2 TRBV19 11 TRBD1 many TGTGCCAGTAGAGACAGGGTCCGCTACACCTTC CASRDRVRYTF
TRBJ1-6 TRBV6-1 14 . many TGTGCCAGCAGCACCAGGAAGTCAGATTCACCCCTCCACTTT CASSTRKSDSPLHF
TRBJ2-1 TRBV20-1 20 TRBD2 many TGCAGTGCTCCCCCAGGGGCGGGACTAGCGGTTTCGAGCTCCTACAATGAGCAGTTCTTC CSAPPGAGLAVSSSYNEQFF
TRBJ2-1 TRBV7-2 14 . many TGTGCCAGCAGCATATACCGACAGTACAATGAGCAGTTCTTC CASSIYRQYNEQFF
TRBJ2-5 TRBV7-2 13 . . TGTGCCAGCAGACCAAGTCCTGCGGAGACCCAGTACTTC CASRPSPAETQYF
TRBJ2-4 TRBV5-1 12 . many TGCGCCAGCAGCTTCGGGACCGACATTCAGTACTTC CASSFGTDIQYF
TRBJ1-1 TRBV5-1 14 . many TGCGCCAGCAGTCAAAGTCGCTCGAACACTGAAGCTTTCTTT CASSQSRSNTEAFF
TRBJ2-3 TRBV11-2 14 TRBD1 many TGTGCCAGCAGCTCTAGACAGGGTTCAGATACGCAGTATTTT CASSSRQGSDTQYF
TRBJ2-2 TRBV3-1 15 TRBD1 many TGTGCCAGCAGCCAGACAGGGGGCCATACCGGGGAGCTGTTTTTT CASSQTGGHTGELFF
TRBJ1-5 TRBV14 22 TRBD1 . TGTGCCAGCAGCCAAGAATGGGGACAGGGGGCGTTCGTGATGTTTGGCAATCAGCCCCAGCATTTT CASSQEWGQGAFVMFGNQPQHF
TRBJ1-2 TRBV7-9 16 . many TGTGCCAGCAGCCCCCAGCAGGGGCCACCTCTGTATGGCTACACCTTC CASSPQQGPPLYGYTF
TRBJ1-1 TRBV6-5 18 . many TGTGCCAGCAGTTACCAGATCGTAAAGGGCGGGCGGAACACTGAAGCTTTCTTT CASSYQIVKGGRNTEAFF
TRBJ1-2 TRBV24-1 21 . many TGTGCCACCAGTGAACTCCCACCAGTGCCCCAAGCAGGAGATCTACCTTATGGCTACACCTTC CATSELPPVPQAGDLPYGYTF
TRBJ1-2 TRBV4-1 16 . . TGCGCCAGCAGAGTAGGGGCAGGTCCTGCTGGTGGTGGCTACACCTTC CASRVGAGPAGGGYTF
TRBJ1-2 TRBV4-2 18 . few TGTGCCAGCAGCCAAGATCACGGGGTATCCCGGGCTAACTATGGCTACACCTTC CASSQDHGVSRANYGYTF